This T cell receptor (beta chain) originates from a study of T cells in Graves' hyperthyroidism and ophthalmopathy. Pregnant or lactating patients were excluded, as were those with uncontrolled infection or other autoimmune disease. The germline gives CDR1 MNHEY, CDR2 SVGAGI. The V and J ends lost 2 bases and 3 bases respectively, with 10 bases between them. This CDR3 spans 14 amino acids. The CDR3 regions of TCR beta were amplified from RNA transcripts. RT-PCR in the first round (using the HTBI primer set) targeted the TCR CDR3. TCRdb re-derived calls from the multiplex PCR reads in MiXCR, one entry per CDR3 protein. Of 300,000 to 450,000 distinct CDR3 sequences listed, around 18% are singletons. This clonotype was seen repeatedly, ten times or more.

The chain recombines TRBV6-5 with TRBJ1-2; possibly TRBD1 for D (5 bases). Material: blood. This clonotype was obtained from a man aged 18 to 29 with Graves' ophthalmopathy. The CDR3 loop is CASSYGGEDYGYTF. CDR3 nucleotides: TGTGCCAGCAGTTACGGGGGGGAGGACTATGGCTACACCTTC.